This T cell receptor beta chain was profiled in a study of blood T cell repertoires in COVID-19. Across the study: The United States, Italy and Spain supplied acute and convalescent COVID-19 samples. PBMCs, B-cell-depleted T cells, or T cells provided the cDNA or gDNA that made up the material.

This CDR3 spans 13 amino acids. Germline V gives CDR1 LNHDA, CDR2 SQIVND (reference sequence). The V gene lost 6 bases and the J gene lost 2 bases, with 11 bases spanning the gap. Per the study methods: The authors estimated nucleated cell counts from reference gene primer amplification. Here immunoSEQ multiplex PCR was the method, and the copy in TCRdb shows in-frame clones only, minus some. That table gives V, J and clone size, and the DNA gave D and trimming. Of 100,000 or so clones in the sample, 85% to 90% are singletons; the top ten hold about a third. Sequenced sample: peripheral blood. The chain is built from TRBV19 and TRBJ2-7; D may be TRBD1 (5 bases). This clonotype was sampled from a woman aged 80 or over with acute or convalescent COVID-19. As DNA, the CDR3 is TGTGCCAGTAGGGAGCAGGGCACCTACGAGCAGTACTTC. It encodes CASREQGTYEQYF.